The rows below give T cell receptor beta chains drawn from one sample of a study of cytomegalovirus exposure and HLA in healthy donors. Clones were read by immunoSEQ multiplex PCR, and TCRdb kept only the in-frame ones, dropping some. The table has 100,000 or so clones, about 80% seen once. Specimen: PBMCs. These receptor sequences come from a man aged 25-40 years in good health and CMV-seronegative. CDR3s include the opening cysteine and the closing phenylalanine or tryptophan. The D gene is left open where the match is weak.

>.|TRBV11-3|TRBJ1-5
CASSLGERSNQPQHF
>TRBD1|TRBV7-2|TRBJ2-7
CASVLTGGKNEQYF
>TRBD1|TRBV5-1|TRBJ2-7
CASGIPGQGATEQYF
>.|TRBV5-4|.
CASSFGGEYSYEQYF
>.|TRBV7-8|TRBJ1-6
CASSLALRGSVVDNSPLHF
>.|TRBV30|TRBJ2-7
CAWSAGTGVYEQYF
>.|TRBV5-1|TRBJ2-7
CASSGQVIDEQYF
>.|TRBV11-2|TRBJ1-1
CASSVGEAVAFF
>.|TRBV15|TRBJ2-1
CATTGVISYNEQFF
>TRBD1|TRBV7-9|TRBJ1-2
CASSFRTGGSYTF
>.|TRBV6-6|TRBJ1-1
CASNGNRSPRAFF
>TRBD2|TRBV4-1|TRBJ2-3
CASSPTSGRFDTQYF
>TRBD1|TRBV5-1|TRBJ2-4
CASSSQGVGNIQYF
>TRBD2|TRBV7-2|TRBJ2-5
CASSLERAGEQYF
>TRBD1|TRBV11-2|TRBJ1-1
CASSLGSGGLPEAFF
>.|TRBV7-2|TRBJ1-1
CASSPGRGTEAFF
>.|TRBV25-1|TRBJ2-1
CASTGGANEQFF
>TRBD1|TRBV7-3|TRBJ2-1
CASSSTGGGEQFF
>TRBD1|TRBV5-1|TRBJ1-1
CASSLGSGGTEAFF
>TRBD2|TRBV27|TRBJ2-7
CASSPRTSGGHYEQYF
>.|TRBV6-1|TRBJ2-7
CASTVTPGSSYEQYF
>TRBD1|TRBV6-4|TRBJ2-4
CASSMDRASIQYF
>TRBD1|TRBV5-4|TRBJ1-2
CASSLERGQGYTF
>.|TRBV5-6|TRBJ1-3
CASSLMEAGNTIYF
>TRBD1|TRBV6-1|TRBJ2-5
CASITRDRVQTQYF
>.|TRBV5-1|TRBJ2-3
CASTGGFRDPPTDTQYF
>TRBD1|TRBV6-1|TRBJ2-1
CASSVFAGGGDEQFF
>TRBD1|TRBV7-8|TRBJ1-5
CASSLLEGASNQPQHF
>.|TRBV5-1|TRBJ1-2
CASSLGSTVNYGYTF